The next 29 T cell receptor beta chains were all read from a single sample in a study of spatial heterogeneity in lung cancer. Time point in this sample: blood at routine non-recurrence follow-up after resection. From tumor, nontumor lung or frozen PBMC, whole RNA was taken unsorted for sequencing. Using its own MiXCR run on the 5' RACE reads, TCRdb lists one record per CDR3 protein. The table has 25,000 to 30,000 distinct CDR3 sequences, approximately 5.5% seen once; the top ten hold 22%. Sequencing used PBMCs, obtained at follow-up. Source of these receptors: a male donor with early-stage non-small cell lung cancer.

This clonotype was picked up many times. The chain employs TRBV5-4 and TRBJ2-1, with 10 bases matching TRBD1. The CDR3 has 16 residues. V was pared by 4 bases and J by 8 bases, with 12 bases of the junction left unmatched. CDR1 and CDR2 (germline): SGHNT, YYREEE (reference sequence). The CDR3: CASSALDRGHLDEQFF. CDR3 in DNA: TGTGCCAGCAGCGCCCTCGACAGGGGGCATCTCGATGAGCAGTTCTTC.

This clonotype has a count of ten or more. The genes are TRBV20-1 and TRBJ1-4; 9 bases match TRBD1. This CDR3 contains 14 residues. The germline V gene has CDR1 DFQATT and CDR2 SNEGSKA (reference sequence). With V trimmed by 7 bases and J by 7 bases, 10 bases remained unmatched. The CDR3 sequence: CSGINRGLSEKLFF. The CDR3 DNA reads TGCAGTGGGATAAACAGGGGGCTGAGTGAAAAACTGTTTTTT.

This clonotype was seen repeatedly, ten times or more. The CDR3 is CASSLWSLAGELFF. In DNA, the CDR3 is TGTGCCAGCAGCTTATGGTCGCTCGCCGGGGAGCTGTTTTTT. The chain has TRBV7-6 and TRBJ2-2, with D uncertain. The germline V and J ends were trimmed by 2 bases and 6 bases, with 10 bases remaining between them. The CDR3 contains 14 residues. Germline CDR1 SGHVS, CDR2 FNYEAQ.

At least ten counts were recorded for this clonotype. The J gene is TRBJ2-2, the V gene TRBV30; a possible D gene is TRBD1 (6 bases). Germline V gives CDR1 GTSNPN, CDR2 SVGIG (reference sequence). Trimming shortened V by 3 bases and J by 5 bases, and 13 bases separated the two germline ends. The CDR3 is 14 residues long. In DNA form, the CDR3 reads TGTGCCTGGAGAAGATCAGGGGTAACCGGGGAGCTGTTTTTT. Protein product: CAWRRSGVTGELFF.

This clonotype was seen only a few times. The chain joins TRBV7-8 to TRBJ1-3, with 7 bases aligning to TRBD1. The CDR3 extends over 14 amino acids. Germline CDR1 SGHVS, CDR2 FQNEAQ. V lost 5 bases, J lost 4 bases, and 5 bases stayed unmatched. CDR3 in DNA: TGTGCCAGCAGCCGACAGGGCGCAGGAAACACCATATATTTT. Residues: CASSRQGAGNTIYF.

This clonotype has ten or more counts. J is TRBJ1-2 and V is TRBV7-2; 10 bases align to TRBD1. The length of the CDR3 is 15 residues. The V segment lost 5 bases and the J segment 8 bases; nucleotides outside the gene matches: 11. In germline, CDR1 is SGHTA, CDR2 FQGNSA. The CDR3 DNA follows: TGTGCCAGCAGCCTTAACCGGGACAGGGGATTAGGCTACACCTTC. Residues: CASSLNRDRGLGYTF.

In this sample, this clonotype turned up many times. The gene calls are TRBV28 and TRBJ2-2, with D possibly TRBD2 on 6 matching bases. This CDR3 has 15 amino acids. The V and J ends lost 4 bases and 2 bases respectively, with 11 bases between them. The germline V gene has CDR1 MDHEN and CDR2 SYDVKM. CDR3 bases: TGTGCCAGCAGTTCCCCGGGGGTCAACACCGGGGAGCTGTTTTTT. It translates to CASSSPGVNTGELFF. Full variable domain (remainder filled in from reference TRBV28 and TRBJ2-2): DVKVTQSSRYLVKRTGEKVFLECVQDMDHENMFWYRQDPGLGLRLIYFSYDVKMKEKGDIPEGYSVSREKKERFSLILESASTNQTSMYLCASSSPGVNTGELFFGEGSRLTVL.

This clonotype was counted many times. This chain joins TRBV24-1 and TRBJ2-4; no reliable D call. The length of the CDR3 is 13 residues. Trimming shortened V by 2 bases and J by 4 bases, and 5 bases separated the two germline ends. Germline V gives CDR1 KGHDR, CDR2 SFDVKD. The CDR3 DNA is TGTGCCACCAGTGATTACACGAAAAACATTCAGTACTTC. It yields the protein CATSDYTKNIQYF.

This clonotype turned up a few times. The J gene is TRBJ1-2, the V gene TRBV5-6, with D perhaps TRBD1 (6 bases). Trimming shortened V by 4 bases and J by 5 bases, and 12 bases separated the two germline ends. Germline V gene sequence: CDR1 SGHDT, CDR2 YYEEEE. CDR3 size: 13 residues. The CDR3 loop is CASSRQEQYGYTF. CDR3 nucleotide sequence: TGTGCCAGCAGCCGACAGGAACAATATGGCTACACCTTC.

This clonotype was observed at least ten times. The V gene is TRBV12-3 or TRBV12-4, the J gene TRBJ1-6; D remains ambiguous. This CDR3 has 14 amino acids. Deletions cut 7 bases from V and 9 bases from J, with 16 bases between. The DNA of the CDR3 is TGTGCCAGCACAACCTTAGGTGGATTTTCACCCCTCCACTTT. It specifies CASTTLGGFSPLHF.

This clonotype was recorded at least ten times. The chain uses TRBV28 and TRBJ2-5; D not resolved. Germline V gene sequence: CDR1 MDHEN, CDR2 SYDVKM. The germline V and J ends were trimmed by 5 bases and 2 bases, with 15 bases remaining between them. This CDR3 contains 15 residues. CDR3 region: CASSAETQVQETQYF. CDR3 in DNA: TGTGCCAGCAGTGCCGAAACTCAGGTACAAGAGACCCAGTACTTC.

This clonotype has at least ten counts. The chain links TRBV4-1 to TRBJ1-3; 7 bases fit TRBD1. The CDR3 runs to 17 residues. V was clipped by 1 base and J by 3 bases; unmatched bases: 9. Germline loops: CDR1 MGHRA, CDR2 YSYEKL. The CDR3 DNA reads as TGCGCCAGCAGCCAAGGGGGCTGGGGACAGATTGGAAACACCATATATTTT. Translating it yields CASSQGGWGQIGNTIYF.

This clonotype was counted many times. The rearrangement joins TRBV3-1 to TRBJ1-6; D is ambiguous. Trimming shortened V by 1 base and J by 0 bases, and 7 bases separated the two germline ends. Germline CDR1 reads LGHDT; CDR2 reads YNNKEL (reference sequence). The CDR3 length is 16 residues. The CDR3 bases are TGTGCCAGCAGCCAAGTCAGGAGCTCCTATAATTCACCCCTCCACTTT. Translation: CASSQVRSSYNSPLHF.

This clonotype was picked up many times. The chain joins TRBV3-1 to TRBJ2-4; 7 nucleotides agree with TRBD2. The V and J ends lost 4 bases and 9 bases, in that order; junction bases with no gene match: 15. The CDR3 loop spans 16 amino acids. CDR1 and CDR2 from the germline V gene are LGHDT and YNNKEL (reference sequence). In nucleotides, the CDR3 is TGTGCCAGCAGCCTTTTGGGGGAGGGCCTCGCTTCCATTCAGTACTTC. This encodes CASSLLGEGLASIQYF.

This clonotype was found many times. This rearrangement joins TRBV6-5 to TRBJ2-3, with unresolved D. Germline V gene data show CDR1 as MNHEY and CDR2 as SVGAGI. The CDR3 runs 14 residues. V was pared by 2 bases and J by 5 bases, with 11 bases between. In DNA, the CDR3 is TGTGCCAGCAGTTACGTTGGATTGGGAGATACGCAGTATTTT. Translating it yields CASSYVGLGDTQYF.

This clonotype was seen a few times. The chain is built from TRBV7-8 and TRBJ2-1; D not certain. The CDR3 length is 14 residues. The V and J ends lost 1 base and 8 bases respectively, with 12 bases between them. Germline V gene sequence: CDR1 SGHVS, CDR2 FQNEAQ. As DNA, the CDR3 is TGTGCCAGCAGCTTAGATGGCCCCTTGGATGAGCAGTTCTTC. It specifies CASSLDGPLDEQFF.

This clonotype has at least ten counts. The genes are TRBV4-2 and TRBJ2-1, with a possible D match to TRBD2 (5 bases). In germline, CDR1 is LGHNA, CDR2 YNFKEQ. The germline V and J ends were trimmed by 2 bases and 9 bases, with 17 bases remaining between them. The CDR3 spans 15 residues. The CDR3 is CASSQSSRPPGEQFF. The CDR3 region has the DNA TGTGCCAGCAGCCAATCTAGCCGGCCCCCCGGTGAGCAGTTCTTC.

This clonotype was counted many times. The genes are TRBV6-2 or TRBV6-3 and TRBJ1-1; D gene uncertain. CDR1 MNHEY and CDR2 SVGEGT come from the germline V gene. V was pared by 5 bases and J by 4 bases, with 17 bases between. CDR3 length: 15 residues. The CDR3 DNA reads TGTGCCAGCAGTCGAGGAAGTAGGGTGCTCACTGAAGCTTTCTTT. It is translated as CASSRGSRVLTEAFF.

This clonotype was counted many times. The conserved phenylalanine or tryptophan is not found at the CDR3 terminus, so this likely reflects a read error. It is unclear where the CDR3 begins or ends on the DNA, so no DNA is shown, and the CDR3 is as TCRdb lists it. V is TRBV2 and J is TRBJ1-1. Per the germline V gene, CDR1 is SNHLY and CDR2 is FYNNEI. Inclusive of both ends, the CDR3 amounts to 12 amino acids. CDR3 protein: CASSVSVRAWIG.

The chain joins TRBV9 to TRBJ2-1, with TRBD2 matching 12 bases. With V trimmed by 4 bases and J by 5 bases, 10 bases remained unmatched. The germline gives CDR1 SGDLS, CDR2 YYNGEE. The CDR3 spans 17 residues. The CDR3: CASSTSLAGGPHNEQFF. DNA for the CDR3: TGTGCCAGCAGCACCTCTCTAGCGGGGGGGCCCCACAATGAGCAGTTCTTC.

There are many counts of this clonotype. The chain links TRBV7-9 to TRBJ2-5, with D perhaps matching TRBD2 (6 bases). From germline, CDR1 is SEHNR and CDR2 FQNEAQ (reference sequence). The germline V and J ends were trimmed by 2 bases and 4 bases, with 8 bases remaining between them. The CDR3 totals 13 residues. In nucleotides, the CDR3 is TGTGCCAGCAGCTTACTCGGGGGAGAGACCCAGTACTTC. This encodes CASSLLGGETQYF.

This clonotype has more than one count but fewer than ten. V is TRBV7-3 and J is TRBJ1-1, with D unclear. There are 15 residues in the CDR3. V gave up 5 bases and J gave up 1 base, with 14 bases separating them. CDR1 and CDR2 (germline): SGHTA, FQGTGA. The CDR3 DNA reads TGTGCCAGCAGCCCGTCGGCGGGCGAGAACACTGAAGCTTTCTTT. This translates into CASSPSAGENTEAFF.

This clonotype has ten or more counts. The chain is built from TRBV20-1 and TRBJ1-5; D not certain. Germline loops: CDR1 DFQATT, CDR2 SNEGSKA (reference sequence). Trimming pared 2 bases from V and 3 bases from J, leaving 11 bases between. The CDR3 totals 14 residues. The CDR3 spells CSARPDNYNQPQHF. The DNA of the CDR3 is TGCAGTGCTAGACCTGACAATTACAATCAGCCCCAGCATTTT.

This clonotype appeared many times. The rearrangement joins TRBV2 to TRBJ1-2, with TRBD1 as a possible D gene (6 bases). The CDR3 has 15 residues. Trimming took 8 bases from V and 3 from J, leaving 19 bases between them. In germline, CDR1 is SNHLY, CDR2 FYNNEI. The CDR3 spells CASGPVRDIDYGYTF. DNA for the CDR3: TGTGCCAGCGGGCCTGTCCGGGACATTGACTATGGCTACACCTTC.

This clonotype was found many times. The rearrangement uses TRBV3-1 and TRBJ2-2; unclear D gene. CDR1 and CDR2 from the germline V gene are LGHDT and YNNKEL (reference sequence). The CDR3 is made up of 14 amino acids. V dropped 0 bases and J dropped 7 bases, with 9 bases sitting between them. The CDR3 loop is CASSQEARRGELFF. In DNA form, the CDR3 reads TGTGCCAGCAGCCAAGAGGCAAGGCGCGGGGAGCTGTTTTTT.

This clonotype was observed at least ten times. The rearrangement joins TRBV5-1 to TRBJ1-5; D may be TRBD1 (5 bases). V lost 0 bases to trimming and J lost 3 bases, with 10 bases between them. CDR3 size: 15 residues. Germline V gene lookup returns CDR1 SGHRS and CDR2 YFSETQ. CDR3 in amino acids: CASSLAPGANQPQHF. The CDR3 nucleotides are TGCGCCAGCAGCTTGGCCCCCGGGGCCAATCAGCCCCAGCATTTT.

This clonotype was counted between two and nine times. The V call is TRBV27, the J call TRBJ2-2; tentatively, D is TRBD1 or TRBD2 (5 bases each). In germline, CDR1 is MNHEY, CDR2 SMNVEV (reference sequence). The CDR3 is 14 amino acids. The V and J ends lost 6 bases and 2 bases respectively, with 10 bases between them. The CDR3 protein is CASSRDGNTGELFF. CDR3 sequence (DNA): TGTGCCAGCAGCCGGGACGGAAACACCGGGGAGCTGTTTTTT.

This clonotype occurred many times. The chain uses TRBV7-3 and TRBJ2-1; 8 nucleotides line up with TRBD2. J gave up 2 bases and V 5 bases, and 8 bases lay outside the gene matches. The germline CDR1 and CDR2 sequences are SGHTA and FQGTGA. The CDR3 length is 16 residues. Written as DNA, the CDR3 is TGTGCCAGCAGCAGCCGGACTAGCTTGGCCTACAATGAGCAGTTCTTC. Protein sequence: CASSSRTSLAYNEQFF.

This clonotype is judged medium-sized. The chain combines TRBV29-1 with TRBJ2-3; no reliable D call. The germline V gene encodes CDR1 SQVTM and CDR2 ANQGSEA. Trimming shortened V by 3 bases and J by 1 base, and 8 bases separated the two germline ends. This CDR3 is built from 13 residues. The CDR3 DNA follows: TGCAGCGTTGATTTGCTCGGCACAGATACGCAGTATTTT. This codes for CSVDLLGTDTQYF.